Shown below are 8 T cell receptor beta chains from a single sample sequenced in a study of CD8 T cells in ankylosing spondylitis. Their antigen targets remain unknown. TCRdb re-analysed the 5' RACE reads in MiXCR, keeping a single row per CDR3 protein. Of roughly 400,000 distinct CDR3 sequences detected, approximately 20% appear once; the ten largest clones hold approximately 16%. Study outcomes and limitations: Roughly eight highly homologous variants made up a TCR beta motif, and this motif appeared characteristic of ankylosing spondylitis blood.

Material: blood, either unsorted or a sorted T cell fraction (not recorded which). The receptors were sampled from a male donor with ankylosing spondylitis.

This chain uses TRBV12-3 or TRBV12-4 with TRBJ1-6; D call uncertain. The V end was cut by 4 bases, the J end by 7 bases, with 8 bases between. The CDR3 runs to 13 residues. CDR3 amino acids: CASSSRLNSPLHF. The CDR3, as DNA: TGTGCCAGCAGTTCCAGACTCAATTCACCCCTCCACTTT.

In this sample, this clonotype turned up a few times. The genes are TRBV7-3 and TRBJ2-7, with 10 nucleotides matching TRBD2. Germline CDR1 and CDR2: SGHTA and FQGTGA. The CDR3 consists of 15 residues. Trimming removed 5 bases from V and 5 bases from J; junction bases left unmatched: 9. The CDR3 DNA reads TGTGCCAGCAGCCAGTCTAGCGGGAGAAATCACGAGCAGTACTTC. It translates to CASSQSSGRNHEQYF.

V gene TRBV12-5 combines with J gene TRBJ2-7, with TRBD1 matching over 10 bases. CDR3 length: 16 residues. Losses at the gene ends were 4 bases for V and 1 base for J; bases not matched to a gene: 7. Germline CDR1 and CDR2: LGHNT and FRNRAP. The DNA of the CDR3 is TGTGCTAGTGGTTGGACGGGACAGGGGATTTCCTACGAGCAGTACTTC. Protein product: CASGWTGQGISYEQYF.

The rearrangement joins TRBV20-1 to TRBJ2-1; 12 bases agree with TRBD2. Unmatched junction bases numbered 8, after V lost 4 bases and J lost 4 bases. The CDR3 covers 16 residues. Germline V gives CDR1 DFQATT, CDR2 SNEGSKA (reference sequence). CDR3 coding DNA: TGCAGTGCTACCAGGGGGCTAGCGGGAGGGTACAATGAGCAGTTCTTC. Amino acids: CSATRGLAGGYNEQFF.

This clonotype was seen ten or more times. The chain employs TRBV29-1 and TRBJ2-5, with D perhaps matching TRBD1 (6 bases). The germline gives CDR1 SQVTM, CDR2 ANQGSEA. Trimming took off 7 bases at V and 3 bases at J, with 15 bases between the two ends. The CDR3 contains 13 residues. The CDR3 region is CSAAPQGEETQYF. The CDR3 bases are TGCAGCGCCGCTCCACAGGGAGAAGAGACCCAGTACTTC.

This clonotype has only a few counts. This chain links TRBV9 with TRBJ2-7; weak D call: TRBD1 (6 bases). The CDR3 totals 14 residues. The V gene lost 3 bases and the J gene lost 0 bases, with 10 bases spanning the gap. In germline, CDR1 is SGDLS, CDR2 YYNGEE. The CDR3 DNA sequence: TGTGCCAGCAGCGCAAGGACAGTCTCCTACGAGCAGTACTTC. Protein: CASSARTVSYEQYF.

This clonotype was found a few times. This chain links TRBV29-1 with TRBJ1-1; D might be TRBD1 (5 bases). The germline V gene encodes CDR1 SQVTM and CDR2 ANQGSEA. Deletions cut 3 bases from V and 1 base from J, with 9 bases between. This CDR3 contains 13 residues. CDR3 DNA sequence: TGCAGCGTTGATATTGGGGGGAACACTGAAGCTTTCTTT. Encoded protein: CSVDIGGNTEAFF.

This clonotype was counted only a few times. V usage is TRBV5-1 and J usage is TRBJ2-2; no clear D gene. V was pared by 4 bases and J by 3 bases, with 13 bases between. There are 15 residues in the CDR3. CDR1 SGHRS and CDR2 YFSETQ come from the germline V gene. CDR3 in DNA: TGCGCCAGCAGCGCCGACGGCGGTTACACCGGGGAGCTGTTTTTT. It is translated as CASSADGGYTGELFF. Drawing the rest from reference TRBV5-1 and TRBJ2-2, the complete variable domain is KAGVTQTPRYLIKTRGQQVTLSCSPISGHRSVSWYQQTPGQGLQFLFEYFSETQRNKGNFPGRFSGRQFSNSRSEMNVSTLELGDSALYLCASSADGGYTGELFFGEGSRLTVL.